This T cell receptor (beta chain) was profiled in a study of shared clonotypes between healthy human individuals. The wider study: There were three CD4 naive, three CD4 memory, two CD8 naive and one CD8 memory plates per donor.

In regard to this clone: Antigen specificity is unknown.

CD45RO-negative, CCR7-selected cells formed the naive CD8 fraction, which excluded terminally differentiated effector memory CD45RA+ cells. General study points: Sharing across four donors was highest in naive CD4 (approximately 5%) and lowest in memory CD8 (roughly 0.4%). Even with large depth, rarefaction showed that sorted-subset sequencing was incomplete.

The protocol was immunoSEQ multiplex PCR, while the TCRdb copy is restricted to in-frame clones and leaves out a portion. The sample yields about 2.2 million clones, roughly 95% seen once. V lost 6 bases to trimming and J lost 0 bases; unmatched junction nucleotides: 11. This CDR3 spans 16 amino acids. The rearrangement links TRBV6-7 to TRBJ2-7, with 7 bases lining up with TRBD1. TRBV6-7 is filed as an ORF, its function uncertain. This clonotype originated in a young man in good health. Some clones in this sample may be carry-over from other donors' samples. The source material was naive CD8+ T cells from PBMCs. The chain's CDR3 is CASRARGGQASYEQYF. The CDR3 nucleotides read TGTGCCAGCAGAGCCCGAGGTGGACAGGCCTCCTACGAGCAGTACTTC.